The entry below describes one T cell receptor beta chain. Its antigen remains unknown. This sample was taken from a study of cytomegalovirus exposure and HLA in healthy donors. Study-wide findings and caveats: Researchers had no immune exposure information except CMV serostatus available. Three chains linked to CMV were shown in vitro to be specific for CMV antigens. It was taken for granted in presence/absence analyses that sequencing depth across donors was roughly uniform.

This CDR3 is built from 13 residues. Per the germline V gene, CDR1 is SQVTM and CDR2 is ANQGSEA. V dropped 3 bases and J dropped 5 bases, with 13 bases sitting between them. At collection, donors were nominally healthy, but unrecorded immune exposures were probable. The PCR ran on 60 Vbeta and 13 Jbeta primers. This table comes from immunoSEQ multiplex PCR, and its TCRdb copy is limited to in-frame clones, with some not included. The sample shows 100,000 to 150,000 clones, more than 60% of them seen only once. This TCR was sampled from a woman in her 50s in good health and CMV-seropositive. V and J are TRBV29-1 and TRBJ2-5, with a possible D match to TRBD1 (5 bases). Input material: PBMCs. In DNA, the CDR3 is TGCAGCGTTGATTTAGGGGTGGTTGAGACCCAGTACTTC. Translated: CSVDLGVVETQYF.